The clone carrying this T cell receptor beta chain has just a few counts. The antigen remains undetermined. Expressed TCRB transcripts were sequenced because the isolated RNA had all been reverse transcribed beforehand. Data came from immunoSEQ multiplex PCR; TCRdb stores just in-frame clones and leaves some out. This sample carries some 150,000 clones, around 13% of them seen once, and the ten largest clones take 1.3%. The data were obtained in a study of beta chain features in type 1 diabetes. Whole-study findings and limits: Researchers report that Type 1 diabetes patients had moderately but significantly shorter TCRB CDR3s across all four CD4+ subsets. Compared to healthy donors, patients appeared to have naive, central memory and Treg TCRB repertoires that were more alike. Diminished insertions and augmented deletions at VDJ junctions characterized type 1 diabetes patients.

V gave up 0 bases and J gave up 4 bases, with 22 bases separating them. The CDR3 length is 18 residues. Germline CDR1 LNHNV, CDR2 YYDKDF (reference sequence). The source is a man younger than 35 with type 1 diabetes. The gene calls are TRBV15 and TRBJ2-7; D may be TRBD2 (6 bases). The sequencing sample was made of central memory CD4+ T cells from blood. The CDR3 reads CATSRDGMPGEEGYEQYF. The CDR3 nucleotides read TGTGCCACCAGCAGAGATGGAATGCCCGGGGAGGAGGGATACGAGCAGTACTTC.